These T cell receptor beta chains were read from a single sample in a study of OX40 agonist ivuxolimab in advanced cancers. Libraries were prepared by immunoSEQ multiplex PCR; TCRdb keeps only in-frame clonotypes and omits some of them. The table has about 66,000 clones, around 83% seen once; the top ten hold approximately 2.3%. Source: CD4+ or CD8+ T cells sorted from blood, taken in a trial of the OX40 agonist ivuxolimab. The receptors were gathered from an adult with an advanced solid tumor such as melanoma, head and neck, liver or kidney cancer. CDR3s include the opening cysteine and the closing phenylalanine or tryptophan. The order of the fields is V gene, D gene, clone size, J gene, CDR3 DNA, CDR3 protein. The D gene is left open where the match is weak. Where a row states a size, it is once, few, many or the class of an expanded clone; other rows omit it.

TRBV19	-	-	TRBJ2-3	TGTGCCAGTAGTAGGGGCGGCACAGATACGCAGTATTTT	CASSRGGTDTQYF
TRBV5-1	TRBD2	-	TRBJ2-3	TGCGCCAGCATGCCCGCGGGAGGGCCGTTAACAGATACGCAGTATTTT	CASMPAGGPLTDTQYF
TRBV7-9	-	few	TRBJ2-7	TGTGCCAGCAGCTTAGCGGGAGTCACTACCTACGAGCAGTACTTC	CASSLAGVTTYEQYF
TRBV5-1	-	-	TRBJ1-3	TGCGCCAGCAGACCGAATTCGGACGGGCACTCTGGAAACACCATATATTTT	CASRPNSDGHSGNTIYF
TRBV12-5	-	once	TRBJ2-7	TGTGCTAGTGGTTTGGGCCCAGGGTGGGAGCAGTACTTC	CASGLGPGWEQYF
TRBV19	-	once	TRBJ2-2	TGTGCCAGTAGTAGGGGAAGAACATCCGGGGAGCTGTTTTTT	CASSRGRTSGELFF
TRBV30	-	-	TRBJ1-1	TGTGCCTGGATAGAGGGGATCACTGAAGCTTTCTTT	CAWIEGITEAFF
TRBV28	-	-	TRBJ2-1	TGTGCCAGCAGCTCACTGGATGGAACCTACAATGAGCAGTTCTTC	CASSSLDGTYNEQFF
TRBV27	-	once	TRBJ2-7	TGTGCCAGCAGGCCAATAGCAACCTACGAGCAGTACTTC	CASRPIATYEQYF
TRBV7-2	-	once	TRBJ2-2	TGTGCCAGCAGCCTCCGCCTTGCCGTGAACACCGGGGAGCTGTTTTTT	CASSLRLAVNTGELFF
TRBV7-8	-	once	TRBJ2-7	TGTGCCAGCAGCCGTAGCCGGAGCTCCTACGAGCAGTACTTC	CASSRSRSSYEQYF
TRBV2	TRBD1	-	TRBJ1-3	TGTGCCAGCAGCCCCTTGACAGGGTTCTCTGGAAACACCATATATTTT	CASSPLTGFSGNTIYF
TRBV15	-	-	TRBJ2-2	TGTGCCACCAGCAGGGTAGGGACTCAGACTTCCGGGGAGCTGTTTTTT	CATSRVGTQTSGELFF
TRBV7-2	-	once	TRBJ1-1	TGTGCCAGCAGCTTACAGCACATGAACACTGAAGCTTTCTTT	CASSLQHMNTEAFF
TRBV6-1	-	-	TRBJ2-3	TGTGCCAGCAGTGATGGTCTAACTAGCACAGATACGCAGTATTTT	CASSDGLTSTDTQYF
TRBV7-3	TRBD2	-	TRBJ2-1	TGTGCCAGCAGCTTAGCGGGAGTTAACAATGAGCAGTTCTTC	CASSLAGVNNEQFF
TRBV7-9	TRBD1	-	TRBJ1-4	TGTGCCAGCAGCTTCCTCAGGGGGGGAATAAATGAAAAACTGTTTTTT	CASSFLRGGINEKLFF
TRBV9	TRBD1	-	TRBJ2-4	TGTGCCAGCAGCCCCCAGACAGGGTCCAAAAACATTCAGTACTTC	CASSPQTGSKNIQYF
TRBV18	-	-	TRBJ2-3	TGTGCCAGCTCACCGCTCCCGGGTCTGAACACAGATACGCAGTATTTT	CASSPLPGLNTDTQYF
TRBV5-4	TRBD2	-	TRBJ2-7	TGTGCCAGCAGCTCGAGCGGGGGGTACTACGAGCAGTACTTC	CASSSSGGYYEQYF
TRBV5-8	-	-	TRBJ1-2	TGTGCCAGCAGCTTCGGAGTCTATGGCTACACCTTC	CASSFGVYGYTF
TRBV27	TRBD1	-	TRBJ2-7	TGTGCCAGCAGTTTTGCAGGGGGATTGTACGAGCAGTACTTC	CASSFAGGLYEQYF